The 3 T cell receptor beta chains presented below share a single source sample, sequenced in a study of cytomegalovirus exposure and HLA in healthy donors (dated by TCRdb to about 2017). The library was generated by the immunoSEQ multiplex PCR assay. The multiplex PCR relied on a mix of 60 forward primers for TCR Vbeta segments and 13 reverse primers for TCR Jbeta segments. TCRdb carries this immuneACCESS record with in-frame sequences only. Its versions omit some clonotypes, under half of them owing to an unresolved V gene in the studies checked, with the rest unexplained. This sample is represented by about 190,000 clones; 65% to 75% of them were singletons. The ten most abundant clones make up about 4.6% of the sample. Specimen: PBMCs. The receptor set was obtained from a man between 25 and 39 years old in good health and CMV-seropositive.

The gene calls are TRBV7-9 and TRBJ2-3, with a weak D call TRBD2 (5 bases). With 4 bases removed from V and 2 bases from J, the gap between germline ends came to 22 bases. CDR1 SEHNR and CDR2 FQNEAQ come from the germline V gene (reference sequence). The CDR3 has 18 amino acids. CDR3 sequence: CASSSPFVLLEVTDTQYF. In DNA, the CDR3 is TGTGCCAGCAGCTCCCCCTTTGTGCTTCTGGAGGTCACAGATACGCAGTATTTT.

The J gene is TRBJ2-3, the V gene TRBV9, with TRBD1 matching over 8 bases. The CDR3 is 16 amino acids. Germline V gene lookup returns CDR1 SGDLS and CDR2 YYNGEE. V lost 0 bases, J lost 5 bases, and 8 bases stayed unmatched. The CDR3 loop is CASSVAGQGAGDTQYF. In DNA, the CDR3 is TGTGCCAGCAGCGTAGCCGGCCAGGGGGCAGGAGATACGCAGTATTTT.

This clone has a single count. The chain employs TRBV11-2 and TRBJ2-5; D ambiguous. The J call is doubtful: the DNA matches TRBJ2-7 better. The CDR3 extends over 13 amino acids. Germline V gene sequence: CDR1 SGHAT, CDR2 FQNNGV. Here the CDR3 DNA reads TGTGCCAGCAGCTTAGGCCAGTACTACGAGCAGTACTTC. Amino acid sequence: CASSLGQYYEQYF.